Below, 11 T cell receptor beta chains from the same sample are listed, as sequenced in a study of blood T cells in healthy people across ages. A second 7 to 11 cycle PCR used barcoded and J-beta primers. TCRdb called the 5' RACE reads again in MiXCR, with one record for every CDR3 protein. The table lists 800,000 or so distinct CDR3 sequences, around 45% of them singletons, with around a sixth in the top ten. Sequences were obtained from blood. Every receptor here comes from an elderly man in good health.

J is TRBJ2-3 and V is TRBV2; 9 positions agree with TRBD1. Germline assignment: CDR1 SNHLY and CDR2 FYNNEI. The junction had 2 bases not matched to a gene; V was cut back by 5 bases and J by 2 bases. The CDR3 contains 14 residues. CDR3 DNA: TGTGCCAGCAGTCGGACAGGGGTCACAGATACGCAGTATTTT. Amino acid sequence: CASSRTGVTDTQYF.

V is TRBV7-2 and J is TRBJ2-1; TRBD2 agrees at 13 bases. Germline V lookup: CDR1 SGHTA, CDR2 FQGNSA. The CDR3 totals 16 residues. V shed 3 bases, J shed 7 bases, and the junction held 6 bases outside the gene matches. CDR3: CASSLVLAGGLNEQFF. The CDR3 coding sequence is TGTGCCAGCAGCTTGGTACTAGCGGGGGGGCTTAATGAGCAGTTCTTC.

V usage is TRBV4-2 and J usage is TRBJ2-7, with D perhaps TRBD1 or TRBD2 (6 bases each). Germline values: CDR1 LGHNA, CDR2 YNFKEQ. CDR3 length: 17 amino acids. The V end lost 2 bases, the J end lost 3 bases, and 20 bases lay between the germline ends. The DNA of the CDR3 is TGTGCCAGCAGCCAAATGGGCTCAGGGGACTTGGACTACGAGCAGTACTTC. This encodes CASSQMGSGDLDYEQYF.

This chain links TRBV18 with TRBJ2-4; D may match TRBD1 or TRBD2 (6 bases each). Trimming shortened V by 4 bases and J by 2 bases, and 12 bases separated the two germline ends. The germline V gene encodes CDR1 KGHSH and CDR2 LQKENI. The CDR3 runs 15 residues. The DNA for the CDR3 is TGTGCCAGCTCACAACTGGGGGGCACCAAAAACATTCAGTACTTC. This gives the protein CASSQLGGTKNIQYF.

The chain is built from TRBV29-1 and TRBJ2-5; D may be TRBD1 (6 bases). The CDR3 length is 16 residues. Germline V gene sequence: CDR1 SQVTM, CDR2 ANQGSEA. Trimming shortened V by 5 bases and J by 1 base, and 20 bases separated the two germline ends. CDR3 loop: CSVTEWGQGSQETQYF. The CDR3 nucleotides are TGCAGCGTTACCGAATGGGGGCAGGGATCCCAAGAGACCCAGTACTTC.

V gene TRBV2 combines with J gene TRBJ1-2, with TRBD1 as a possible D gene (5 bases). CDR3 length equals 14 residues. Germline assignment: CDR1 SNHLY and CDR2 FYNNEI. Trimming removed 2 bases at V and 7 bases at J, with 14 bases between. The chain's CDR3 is CASSEYPGVVGYTF. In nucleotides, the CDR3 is TGTGCCAGCAGTGAATACCCGGGGGTTGTTGGCTACACCTTC.

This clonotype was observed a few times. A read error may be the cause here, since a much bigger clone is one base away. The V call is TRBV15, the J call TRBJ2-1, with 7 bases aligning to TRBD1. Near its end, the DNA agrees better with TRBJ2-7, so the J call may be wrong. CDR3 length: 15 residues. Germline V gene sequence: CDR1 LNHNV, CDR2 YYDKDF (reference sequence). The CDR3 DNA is TGTGCCACCAGCAGAGATTACAGGGGAGACAATGAGCAGTACTTC. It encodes CATSRDYRGDNEQYF.

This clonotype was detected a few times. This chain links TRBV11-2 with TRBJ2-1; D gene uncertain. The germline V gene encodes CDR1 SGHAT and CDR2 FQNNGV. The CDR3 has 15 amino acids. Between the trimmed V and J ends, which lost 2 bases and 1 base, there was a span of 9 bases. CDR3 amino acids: CASSLWELSYNEQFF. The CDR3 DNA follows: TGTGCCAGCAGCTTATGGGAACTTTCCTACAATGAGCAGTTCTTC.

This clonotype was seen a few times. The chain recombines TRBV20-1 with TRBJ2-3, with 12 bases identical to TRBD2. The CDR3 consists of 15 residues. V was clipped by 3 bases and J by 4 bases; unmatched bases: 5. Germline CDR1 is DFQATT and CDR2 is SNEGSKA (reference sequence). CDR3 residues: CSASRLAGGPDTQYF. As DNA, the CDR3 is TGCAGTGCTAGTCGGCTAGCGGGAGGGCCAGATACGCAGTATTTT.

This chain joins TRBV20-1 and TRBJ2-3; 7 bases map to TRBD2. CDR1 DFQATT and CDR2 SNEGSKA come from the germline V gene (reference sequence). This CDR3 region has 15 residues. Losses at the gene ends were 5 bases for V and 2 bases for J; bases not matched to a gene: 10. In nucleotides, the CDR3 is TGCAGTGCTTCCCTCGCCGGGACTAACACAGATACGCAGTATTTT. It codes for CSASLAGTNTDTQYF.

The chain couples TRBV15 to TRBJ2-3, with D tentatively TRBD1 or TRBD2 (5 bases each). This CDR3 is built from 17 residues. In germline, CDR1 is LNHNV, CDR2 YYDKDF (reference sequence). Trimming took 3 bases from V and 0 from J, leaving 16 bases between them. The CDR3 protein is CATSRPGDAESTDTQYF. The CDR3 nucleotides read TGTGCCACCAGCAGGCCCGGGGACGCAGAAAGCACAGATACGCAGTATTTT.